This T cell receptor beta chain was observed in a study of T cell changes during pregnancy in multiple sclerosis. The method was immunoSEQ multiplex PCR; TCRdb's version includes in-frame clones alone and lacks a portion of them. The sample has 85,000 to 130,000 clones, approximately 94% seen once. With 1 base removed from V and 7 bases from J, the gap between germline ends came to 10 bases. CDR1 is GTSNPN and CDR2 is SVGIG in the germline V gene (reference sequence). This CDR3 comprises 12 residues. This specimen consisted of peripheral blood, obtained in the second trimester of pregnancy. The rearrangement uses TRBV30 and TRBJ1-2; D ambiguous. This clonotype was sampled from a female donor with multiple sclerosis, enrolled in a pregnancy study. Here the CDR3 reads CAWSGSAGGYTF. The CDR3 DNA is TGTGCCTGGAGTGGATCCGCAGGTGGCTACACCTTC.